The entry that follows covers one T cell receptor beta chain sequence. Its antigen is as yet unknown. This sample is drawn from a study of shared clonotypes between healthy human individuals. Study findings and constraints: Tissue TCR repertoires likely differ from these blood-only repertoires. Memory subsets generally showed smaller estimated richness than naive subsets did. Inspection by rarefaction showed sorted-subset sequencing to be incomplete despite large depth.

TCRdb's copy holds only in-frame clones and misses some; the assay was immunoSEQ multiplex PCR. The repertoire holds roughly 2.1 million clones, with 93% as singletons. Positively selected for CCR7, the CD45RO-negative cells used as naive CD8 cells excluded terminally differentiated effector memory CD45RA+ cells. Sequencing was carried out using naive CD8+ T cells from PBMCs. This receptor was obtained from a young man in good health. Some clones in this sample may be carry-over from other donors' samples.

CDR3 bases: TGCAGCGTCCCCCGCGAGGGCGCAAGGAACACTGAAGCTTTCTTT. This codes for CSVPREGARNTEAFF. The rearrangement joins TRBV29-1 to TRBJ1-1, with unresolved D. The CDR3 totals 15 residues. Germline lookup yields CDR1 SQVTM and CDR2 ANQGSEA. Between the trimmed V and J ends, which lost 6 bases and 1 base, there was a span of 18 bases.